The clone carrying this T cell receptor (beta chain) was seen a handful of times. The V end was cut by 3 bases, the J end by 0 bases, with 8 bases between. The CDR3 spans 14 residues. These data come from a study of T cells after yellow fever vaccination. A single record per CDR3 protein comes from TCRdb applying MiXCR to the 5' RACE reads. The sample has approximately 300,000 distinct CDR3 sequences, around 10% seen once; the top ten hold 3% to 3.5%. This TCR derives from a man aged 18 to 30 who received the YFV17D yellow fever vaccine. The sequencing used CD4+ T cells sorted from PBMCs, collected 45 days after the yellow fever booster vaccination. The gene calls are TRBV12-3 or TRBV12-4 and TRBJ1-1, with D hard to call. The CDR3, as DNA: TGTGCCAGCAGTTTTTGGCAGATGAACACTGAAGCTTTCTTT. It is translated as CASSFWQMNTEAFF.